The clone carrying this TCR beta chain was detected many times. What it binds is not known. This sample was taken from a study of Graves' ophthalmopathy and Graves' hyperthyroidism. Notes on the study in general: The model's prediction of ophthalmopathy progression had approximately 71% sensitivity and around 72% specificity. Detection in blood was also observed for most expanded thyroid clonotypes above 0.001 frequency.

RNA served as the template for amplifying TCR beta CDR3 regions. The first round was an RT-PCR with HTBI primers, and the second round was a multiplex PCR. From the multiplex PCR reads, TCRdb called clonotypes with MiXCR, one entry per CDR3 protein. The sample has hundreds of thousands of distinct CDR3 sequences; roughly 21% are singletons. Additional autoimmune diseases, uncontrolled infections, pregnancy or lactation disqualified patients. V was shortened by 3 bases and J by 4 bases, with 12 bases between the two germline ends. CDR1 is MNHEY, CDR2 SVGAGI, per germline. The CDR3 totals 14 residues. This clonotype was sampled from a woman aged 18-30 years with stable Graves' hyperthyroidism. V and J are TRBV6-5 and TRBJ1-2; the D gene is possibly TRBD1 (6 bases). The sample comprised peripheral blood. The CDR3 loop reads CASSYTGQSYGYTF. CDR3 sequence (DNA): TGTGCCAGCAGTTATACAGGGCAGAGCTATGGCTACACCTTC.